Below, 32 T cell receptor beta chains from the same sample are listed, as sequenced in a study of sequential checkpoint blockade in melanoma. Treatment specified: randomized to nivolumab then ipilimumab (arm A) or the reverse (arm B). The method was immunoSEQ multiplex PCR; TCRdb's version includes in-frame clones alone and lacks a portion of them. The top ten clones hold roughly 29% of a sample with approximately 3,600 clones, 30% to 40% of them seen once. The material sequenced was tumor tissue (inferred from file names), taken from a patient given nivolumab and ipilimumab in sequence. These receptors all come from a human donor with melanoma.

The chain combines TRBV30 with TRBJ2-2, with 7 positions matching TRBD2. The CDR3 spans 14 residues. With V trimmed by 3 bases and J by 8 bases, 9 bases remained unmatched. Germline CDR1 and CDR2: GTSNPN and SVGIG (reference sequence). CDR3 loop: CAWSGLGIPGELFF. The CDR3 coding sequence is TGTGCCTGGAGCGGACTAGGGATTCCGGGGGAGCTGTTTTTT.

This clone was counted a few times. The chain has TRBV19 and TRBJ2-1; TRBD2 agrees at 9 bases. The CDR3 loop spans 14 amino acids. The V segment lost 9 bases and the J segment 9 bases; nucleotides outside the gene matches: 12. In germline, CDR1 is LNHDA, CDR2 SQIVND (reference sequence). CDR3 DNA sequence: TGTGCCAGCTCGATAGCGGGAGAGGTCGGTGAGCAGTTCTTC. Its protein product is CASSIAGEVGEQFF. The full variable domain, with the rest looked up from reference TRBV19 and TRBJ2-1, is DGGITQSPKYLFRKEGQNVTLSCEQNLNHDAMYWYRQDPGQGLRLIYYSQIVNDFQKGDIAEGYSVSREKKESFPLTVTSAQKNPTAFYLCASSIAGEVGEQFFGPGTRLTVL.

J is TRBJ1-3 and V is TRBV29-1; possible D gene TRBD1, 6 bases. The CDR3 is made up of 15 amino acids. The germline V and J ends were trimmed by 2 bases and 0 bases, with 11 bases remaining between them. Germline V gene lookup returns CDR1 SQVTM and CDR2 ANQGSEA. In nucleotides, the CDR3 is TGCAGCGTTGAACGTCAGGGGAGCTCTGGAAACACCATATATTTT. Protein: CSVERQGSSGNTIYF.

The genes are TRBV18 and TRBJ2-7; tentative D call: TRBD2 (5 bases). V lost 7 bases to trimming and J lost 3 bases, with 19 bases between them. There are 15 residues in the CDR3. Germline loops: CDR1 KGHSH, CDR2 LQKENI. CDR3 loop: CASCAGWGTNYEQYV. CDR3 coding DNA: TGTGCCAGCTGCGCGGGTTGGGGAACGAACTACGAGCAGTACGTC.

This clone was observed a few times. This sequence joins TRBV6-8 and TRBJ1-1; 10 bases match TRBD1. V dropped 10 bases and J dropped 2; count of bases not matched to a gene: 7. Germline CDR1 reads MNHGY; CDR2 reads SAAAGT. CDR3 size: 14 residues. CDR3 coding DNA: TGTGCCACCCATCGGGACAGGGGAAACACTGAAGCTTTCTTT. It codes for CATHRDRGNTEAFF.

This clone was seen only a few times. J is TRBJ2-1 and V is TRBV19; D perhaps matches TRBD2 (6 bases). The V gene lost 7 bases and the J gene lost 3 bases, with 16 bases spanning the gap. CDR1 is LNHDA, CDR2 SQIVND, per germline (reference sequence). This CDR3 contains 15 residues. This CDR3 reads CASTTGTFLYNEQFF. The DNA for the CDR3 is TGTGCCAGTACAACGGGGACTTTCCTCTACAATGAGCAGTTCTTC.

The rearrangement links TRBV5-1 to TRBJ1-2; D remains ambiguous. Trimming pared 0 bases from V and 2 bases from J, leaving 8 bases between. The germline gives CDR1 SGHRS, CDR2 YFSETQ. The CDR3 totals 14 residues. CDR3 nucleotides: TGCGCCAGCAGCTTGGATCTGGACAACTATGGCTACACCTTC. The encoded protein is CASSLDLDNYGYTF. Complete variable domain (other parts from reference TRBV5-1 and TRBJ1-2): KAGVTQTPRYLIKTRGQQVTLSCSPISGHRSVSWYQQTPGQGLQFLFEYFSETQRNKGNFPGRFSGRQFSNSRSEMNVSTLELGDSALYLCASSLDLDNYGYTFGSGTRLTVV.

In its sample, this clone ranks as medium-sized. The rearrangement uses TRBV28 and TRBJ2-7, with D hard to call. Trimming took off 1 base at V and 1 base at J, with 8 bases between the two ends. Germline CDR1 MDHEN, CDR2 SYDVKM. There are 14 residues in the CDR3. In DNA form, the CDR3 reads TGTGCCAGCAGTTTATTGCGCCAGTCCTACGAGCAGTACTTC. Its translation: CASSLLRQSYEQYF.

The chain links TRBV5-1 to TRBJ1-2; 7 positions match TRBD1. V shed 0 bases and J 1 base; nucleotides not matched to a gene: 6. The germline CDR1 and CDR2 sequences are SGHRS and YFSETQ. The CDR3 loop spans 16 amino acids. The CDR3 is CASSLARRDSNYGYTF. Here the CDR3 DNA reads TGCGCCAGCAGCTTGGCGCGCAGGGACAGTAACTATGGCTACACCTTC.

The genes are TRBV18 and TRBJ1-2; D might be TRBD1 (6 bases). The CDR3 totals 16 residues. V shed 2 bases and J shed 0 bases, with 13 bases lying between them. Germline lookup yields CDR1 KGHSH and CDR2 LQKENI. CDR3 amino acids: CASSPVEEGANYGYTF. Written as DNA, the CDR3 is TGTGCCAGCTCACCAGTCGAGGAGGGGGCTAACTATGGCTACACCTTC.

This clone is medium-sized (0.01 to 0.1%). This chain joins TRBV6-8 and TRBJ1-4, with D possibly matching TRBD1 (6 bases). Trimming pared 5 bases from V and 0 bases from J, leaving 7 bases between. The CDR3 runs to 14 residues. Germline CDR1 and CDR2: MNHGY and SAAAGT. CDR3 protein: CASSRTATNEKLFF. CDR3 nucleotides: TGTGCCAGCAGTAGGACAGCAACTAATGAAAAACTGTTTTTT.

This clone was seen more than once but under ten times. The rearrangement links TRBV11-3 to TRBJ1-3; D unclear. V was shortened by 7 bases and J by 0 bases, with 16 bases between the two germline ends. There are 16 residues in the CDR3. Germline-derived CDR1 and CDR2 are SGHNT and YENEEA. The CDR3 DNA follows: TGTGCCAGCAATCCGCAGAGGTCCTACTCTGGAAACACCATATATTTT. Translation: CASNPQRSYSGNTIYF.

The chain joins TRBV12-5 to TRBJ2-1; 10 bases map to TRBD1. In germline, CDR1 is LGHNT, CDR2 FRNRAP. The length of the CDR3 is 14 residues. Here the CDR3 reads CASYGTGVYNEQFF. The CDR3, as DNA: TGTGCCAGCTATGGGACAGGGGTGTACAATGAGCAGTTCTTC. The full variable domain, with the rest looked up from reference TRBV12-5 and TRBJ2-1, is DARVTQTPRHKVTEMGQEVTMRCQPILGHNTVFWYRQTMMQGLELLAYFRNRAPLDDSGMPKDRFSAEMPDATLATLKIQPSEPRDSAVYFCASYGTGVYNEQFFGPGTRLTVL.

The chain carries TRBV9 and TRBJ1-3; no clear D. Germline-derived CDR1 and CDR2 are SGDLS and YYNGEE. V was trimmed by 7 bases and J by 0 bases, leaving 11 bases between them. The CDR3 loop spans 14 amino acids. CDR3 nucleotides: TGTGCCAGCGGGGAGTCCAGCTCTGGAAACACCATATATTTT. Its protein is CASGESSSGNTIYF.

This clone was found a few times. This sequence joins TRBV11-3 and TRBJ2-1; D possibly corresponds to TRBD1 (6 bases). This CDR3 has 19 amino acids. The V end was cut by 3 bases, the J end by 4 bases, with 25 bases between. CDR1 and CDR2 from the germline V gene are SGHNT and YENEEA. CDR3 protein: CASSFPSIPRGIYYNEQFF. The CDR3 DNA is TGTGCCAGCAGCTTCCCCTCCATACCTAGGGGGATTTATTACAATGAGCAGTTCTTC.

The chain combines TRBV29-1 with TRBJ2-5; TRBD2 agrees at 9 bases. The CDR3 covers 15 residues. Germline V gene data show CDR1 as SQVTM and CDR2 as ANQGSEA. J gave up 0 bases and V 4 bases, and 6 bases lay outside the gene matches. CDR3: CSVGQLAGNQETQYF. The CDR3 coding sequence is TGCAGCGTTGGACAACTAGCGGGTAACCAAGAGACCCAGTACTTC.

Sample share makes this clone medium-sized (0.01 to 0.1%). This sequence joins TRBV4-1 and TRBJ1-2; no clear D. Germline V lookup: CDR1 MGHRA, CDR2 YSYEKL. The CDR3 totals 16 residues. V was trimmed by 3 bases and J by 3 bases, leaving 17 bases between them. DNA for the CDR3: TGCGCCAGCAGCCAGGGCCTGGGATCAGGATACTATGGCTACACCTTC. As protein: CASSQGLGSGYYGYTF.

A few counts support this clone. This chain uses TRBV7-4 with TRBJ2-1, with 10 nucleotides matching TRBD2. Germline CDR1 reads SGHVT; CDR2 reads SQSDAQ. This CDR3 is 18 amino acids long. Unmatched junction bases numbered 10, after V lost 5 bases and J lost 0 bases. The CDR3 sequence: CASSRTSGGAPSYNEQFF. The CDR3, as DNA: TGTGCCAGCAGCCGGACTAGCGGAGGAGCCCCCTCCTACAATGAGCAGTTCTTC.

In the case of this clone: One or more nucleotides could not be called with certainty, so the encoded amino acid is given as X. CDR3 bases: TGTGCCAGCRGCCCGGGCGGGGGCCCCAACTATGGCTACACCTTC. Amino acids: CASXPGGGPNYGYTF. The V gene is TRBV11-3, the J gene TRBJ1-2, with D perhaps matching TRBD1 (6 bases). Deletions cut 8 bases from V and 2 bases from J, with 18 bases between. Germline V CDR1 and CDR2: SGHNT, YENEEA. This CDR3 region has 15 residues.

This clone is labeled as medium-sized (0.01 to 0.1%). The J gene is TRBJ2-7, the V gene TRBV6-8, with a tentative D call TRBD2 (6 bases). V was shortened by 6 bases and J by 3 bases, with 12 bases between the two germline ends. This CDR3 spans 13 amino acids. Germline V lookup: CDR1 MNHGY, CDR2 SAAAGT. The CDR3 DNA reads TGTGCCAGCAGCCCGGGGGTGTACTACGAGCAGTACTTC. This encodes CASSPGVYYEQYF.

The V call is TRBV14, the J call TRBJ2-1; 8 bases map to TRBD2. Germline V lookup: CDR1 SGHDN, CDR2 FVKESK. With 0 bases clipped from V and 5 bases from J, the junction kept 9 bases outside the gene matches. The length of the CDR3 is 17 residues. CDR3 in DNA: TGTGCCAGCAGCCAAGATGAACAGCGGGAGCTTCACAATGAGCAGTTCTTC. Its translation is CASSQDEQRELHNEQFF.

This clone has just a few counts. This chain connects TRBV11-3 to TRBJ1-2; D not resolved. V lost 5 bases, J lost 4 bases, and 17 bases lay in between. The germline V gene has CDR1 SGHNT and CDR2 YENEEA. There are 15 residues in the CDR3. Written as DNA, the CDR3 is TGTGCCAGCAGCGCCGACACGCACGGGGTCTATGGCTACACCTTC. Translating it yields CASSADTHGVYGYTF.

The chain carries TRBV6-8 and TRBJ2-1; TRBD2 aligns across 10 bases. The V and J ends lost 5 bases and 6 bases, in that order; junction bases with no gene match: 16. CDR3 size: 18 residues. Germline V gives CDR1 MNHGY, CDR2 SAAAGT. The CDR3 DNA reads TGTGCCAGCAGTGGAAAATGGGATGTACTAGCGGGACTCAATGAGCAGTTCTTC. Its translation: CASSGKWDVLAGLNEQFF.

This clone was detected a few times. The gene calls are TRBV28 and TRBJ2-7; 7 nucleotides line up with TRBD1. This CDR3 is built from 13 residues. The V gene end was trimmed by 8 bases and the J gene end by 2 bases; junction bases not matched to a gene: 6. Germline V lookup: CDR1 MDHEN, CDR2 SYDVKM. The CDR3 spells CASEGGPPYEQYF. The CDR3 region has the DNA TGTGCCAGCGAAGGGGGCCCCCCCTACGAGCAGTACTTC.

This chain connects TRBV15 to TRBJ2-7; D tentatively fits TRBD1 or TRBD2 (6 bases each). The CDR3 runs 15 residues. V was clipped by 1 base and J by 2 bases, with 12 bases between them. CDR1 is LNHNV, CDR2 YYDKDF, per germline (reference sequence). The CDR3 region is CATSRGAGEAYEQYF. The CDR3 region has the DNA TGTGCCACCAGCAGAGGCGCAGGGGAGGCCTACGAGCAGTACTTC.

The rearrangement links TRBV19 to TRBJ1-5, with D hard to call. Trimming shortened V by 5 bases and J by 6 bases, and 20 bases separated the two germline ends. Germline CDR1 and CDR2: LNHDA and SQIVND (reference sequence). There are 16 residues in the CDR3. For the CDR3, the DNA is TGTGCCAGTAGTTCACTCTTGGCAGGTACTCGTCAGCCCCAGCATTTT. Encoded protein: CASSSLLAGTRQPQHF.

Judged by abundance, this clone is medium-sized (0.01 to 0.1%). This chain uses TRBV4-1 with TRBJ1-1, with D perhaps matching TRBD1 (6 bases). Trimming removed 3 bases at V and 0 bases at J, with 14 bases between. The CDR3 length is 16 residues. The germline V gene has CDR1 MGHRA and CDR2 YSYEKL. The CDR3 nucleotides read TGCGCCAGCAGCCAGGAGACAGGACTCCTGAACACTGAAGCTTTCTTT. Translation: CASSQETGLLNTEAFF.

The chain combines TRBV6-1 with TRBJ2-5; D not certain. The CDR3 consists of 15 residues. V lost 1 base, J lost 4 bases, and 13 bases lay in between. CDR1 is MNHNS and CDR2 is SASEGT in the germline V gene. The CDR3 sequence is CASSEGLRWGETQYF. The CDR3 bases are TGTGCCAGCAGTGAAGGCCTCCGTTGGGGAGAGACCCAGTACTTC.

This chain joins TRBV19 and TRBJ1-5; D not certain. V was pared by 10 bases and J by 0 bases, with 7 bases between. Germline assignment: CDR1 LNHDA and CDR2 SQIVND (reference sequence). The CDR3 spans 12 residues. CDR3 region: CATRSSNQPQHF. The CDR3 coding sequence is TGTGCCACCAGAAGTAGCAATCAGCCCCAGCATTTT.

The chain carries TRBV25-1 and TRBJ2-2, with 8 nucleotides matching TRBD2. V was clipped by 3 bases and J by 4 bases; unmatched bases: 4. Germline V CDR1 and CDR2: MGHDK, SYGVNS. This CDR3 contains 15 residues. The CDR3 DNA reads as TGTGCCAGCAGTGACAGCGGGAGAGCCACCGGGGAGCTGTTTTTT. It yields the protein CASSDSGRATGELFF.

This chain joins TRBV29-1 and TRBJ2-1; tentative D call: TRBD2 (6 bases). Germline-derived CDR1 and CDR2 are SQVTM and ANQGSEA. The CDR3 covers 13 residues. V lost 7 bases to trimming and J lost 10 bases, with 20 bases between them. The CDR3, as DNA: TGCAGCGCCGAGGTTACTAGCCGTGGGGAGCAGTTCTTC. As protein: CSAEVTSRGEQFF.

The chain employs TRBV11-3 and TRBJ2-1; 12 nucleotides line up with TRBD2. Per germline, CDR1 SGHNT and CDR2 YENEEA. The CDR3 contains 17 residues. Trimming at V came to 5 bases and at J to 6 bases, leaving 11 bases not matched to a gene. The DNA of the CDR3 is TGTGCCAGCAGCGCCGGGACTAGCGGGTTTACGTCCAATGAGCAGTTCTTC. The encoded protein is CASSAGTSGFTSNEQFF.